This entry describes one T cell receptor beta chain. Sequencing was at deep level. An even split of each subset's genomic DNA across several immunoSEQ plates was performed. On ten immunoSEQ deep assay plates, unsorted PBMC DNA was sequenced. Here immunoSEQ multiplex PCR was the method, and the copy in TCRdb shows in-frame clones only, minus some. Found here are about 490,000 clones, 70% to 80% of them singletons; the top ten hold about 12%. The data are from a study of shared clonotypes between healthy human individuals. CDR3 size: 10 residues. Germline values: CDR1 DFQATT, CDR2 SNEGSKA (reference sequence). V was pared by 6 bases and J by 10 bases, with 10 bases between.

The receptor's source is a woman aged 40-49 years in good health. Some clones in this sample may be carry-over from other donors' samples. The gene calls are TRBV20-1 and TRBJ2-1, with D perhaps matching TRBD2 (5 bases). Sequenced: PBMCs. CDR3 in amino acids: CSATRAEQFF. The CDR3 DNA follows: TGCAGTGCGACGCGGGCAGAGCAGTTCTTC.